This T cell receptor (beta chain) was recorded in a study of response to subunit inactivated influenza vaccine. Each CDR3 protein gets one entry after TCRdb re-called the RT-PCR reads with MiXCR. The repertoire consists of over 450,000 distinct CDR3 sequences, with roughly 13% occurring once and the leading ten covering roughly 13%. This clonotype was seen many times. This CDR3 has 15 residues. V was pared by 1 base and J by 4 bases, with 5 bases of the junction left unmatched. Per the germline V gene, CDR1 is SGHRS and CDR2 is YFSETQ. Specimen: PBMCs from blood, collected around seven weeks after vaccination. This rearrangement joins TRBV5-1 to TRBJ2-7; 10 bases are shared with TRBD2. The sequence was collected from a man aged 50 to 59 who received an inactivated influenza vaccine. CDR3 in DNA: TGCGCCAGCAGCTTGCGAGCGGGAGGGCCGTACGAGCAGTACTTC. It specifies CASSLRAGGPYEQYF.